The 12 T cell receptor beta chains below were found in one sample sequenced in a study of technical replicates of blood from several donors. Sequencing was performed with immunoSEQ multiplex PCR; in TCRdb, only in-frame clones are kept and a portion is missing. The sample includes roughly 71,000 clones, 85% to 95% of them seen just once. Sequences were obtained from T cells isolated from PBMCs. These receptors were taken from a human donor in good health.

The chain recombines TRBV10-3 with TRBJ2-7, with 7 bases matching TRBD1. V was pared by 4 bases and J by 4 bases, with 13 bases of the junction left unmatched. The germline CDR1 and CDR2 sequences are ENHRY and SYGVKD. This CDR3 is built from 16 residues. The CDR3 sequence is CAISGSEGASRYEQYF. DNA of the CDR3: TGTGCCATCAGTGGGTCAGAGGGGGCAAGTCGGTACGAGCAGTACTTC.

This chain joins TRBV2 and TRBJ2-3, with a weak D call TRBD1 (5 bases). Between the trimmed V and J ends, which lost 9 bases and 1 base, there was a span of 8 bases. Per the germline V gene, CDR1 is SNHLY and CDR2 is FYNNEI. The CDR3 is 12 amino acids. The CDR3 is CARTAGTDTQYF. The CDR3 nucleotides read TGTGCCAGGACAGCTGGCACAGATACGCAGTATTTT.

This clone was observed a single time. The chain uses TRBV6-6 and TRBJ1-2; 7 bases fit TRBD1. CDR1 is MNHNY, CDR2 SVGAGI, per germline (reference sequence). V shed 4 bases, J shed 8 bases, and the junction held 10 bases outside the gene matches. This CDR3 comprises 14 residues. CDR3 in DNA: TGTGCCAGCAGTTCCCGACAGGGCGGAGGCGGCTACACCTTC. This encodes CASSSRQGGGGYTF.

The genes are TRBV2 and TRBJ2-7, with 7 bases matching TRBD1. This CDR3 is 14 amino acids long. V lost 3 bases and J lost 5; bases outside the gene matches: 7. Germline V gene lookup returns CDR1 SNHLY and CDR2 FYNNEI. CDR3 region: CASSDYRGRDEQYF. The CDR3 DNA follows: TGTGCCAGCAGTGACTACAGGGGTAGGGACGAGCAGTACTTC.

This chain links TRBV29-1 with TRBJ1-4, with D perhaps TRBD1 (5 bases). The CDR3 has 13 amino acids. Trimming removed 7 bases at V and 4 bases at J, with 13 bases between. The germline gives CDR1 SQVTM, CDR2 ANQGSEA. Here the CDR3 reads CSASGGINEKLFF. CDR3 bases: TGCAGCGCCTCCGGGGGGATTAATGAAAAACTGTTTTTT. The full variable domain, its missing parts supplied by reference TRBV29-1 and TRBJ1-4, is SAVISQKPSRDICQRGTSLTIQCQVDSQVTMMFWYRQQPGQSLTLIATANQGSEATYESGFVIDKFPISRPNLTFSTLTVSNMSPEDSSIYLCSASGGINEKLFFGSGTQLSVL.

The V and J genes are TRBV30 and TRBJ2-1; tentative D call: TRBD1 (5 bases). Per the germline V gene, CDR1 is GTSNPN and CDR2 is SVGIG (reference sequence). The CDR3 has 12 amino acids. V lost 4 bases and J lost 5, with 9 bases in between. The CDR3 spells CAWMGPDNEQFF. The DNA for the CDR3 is TGTGCCTGGATGGGGCCGGACAATGAGCAGTTCTTC.

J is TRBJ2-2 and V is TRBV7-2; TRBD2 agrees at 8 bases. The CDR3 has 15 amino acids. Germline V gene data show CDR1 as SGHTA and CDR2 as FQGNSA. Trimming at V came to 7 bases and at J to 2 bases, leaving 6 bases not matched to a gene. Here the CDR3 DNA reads TGTGCCAGCAACCTTGGACTAGCCAACACCGGGGAGCTGTTTTTT. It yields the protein CASNLGLANTGELFF. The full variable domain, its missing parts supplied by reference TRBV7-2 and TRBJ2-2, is GAGVSQSPSNKVTEKGKDVELRCDPISGHTALYWYRQSLGQGLEFLIYFQGNSAPDKSGLPSDRFSAERTGGSVSTLTIQRTQQEDSAVYLCASNLGLANTGELFFGEGSRLTVL.

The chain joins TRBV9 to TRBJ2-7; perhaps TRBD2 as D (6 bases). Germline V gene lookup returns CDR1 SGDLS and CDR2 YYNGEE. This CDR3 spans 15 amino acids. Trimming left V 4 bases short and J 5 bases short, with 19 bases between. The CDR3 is CASSPSFGAGNEQYF. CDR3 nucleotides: TGTGCCAGCAGCCCCTCTTTTGGGGCGGGAAACGAGCAGTACTTC.

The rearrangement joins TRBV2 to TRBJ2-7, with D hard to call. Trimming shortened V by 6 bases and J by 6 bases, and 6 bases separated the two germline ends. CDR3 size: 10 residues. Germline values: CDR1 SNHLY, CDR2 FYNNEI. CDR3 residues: CASRSIEQYF. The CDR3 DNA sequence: TGTGCCAGCAGGTCTATCGAGCAGTACTTC.

The CDR3 is CASRAAGTYNEQFF. Written as DNA, the CDR3 is TGTGCCAGCAGGGCTGCCGGGACTTACAATGAGCAGTTCTTC. V usage is TRBV2 and J usage is TRBJ2-1; D may be TRBD2 (6 bases). Trimming removed 6 bases at V and 4 bases at J, with 13 bases between. The V gene's germline CDR1 is SNHLY and CDR2 FYNNEI. The CDR3 has 14 residues.

CDR3 sequence: CASSVVLAGGSDTQYF. The CDR3 region has the DNA TGTGCCAGCAGCGTAGTCTTAGCGGGAGGGTCAGATACGCAGTATTTT. The rearrangement links TRBV9 to TRBJ2-3, with TRBD2 identical over 11 bases. The CDR3 has 16 amino acids. CDR1 is SGDLS and CDR2 is YYNGEE in the germline V gene. V trimming: 0 bases; J trimming: 4 bases; junction bases outside the gene matches: 4.

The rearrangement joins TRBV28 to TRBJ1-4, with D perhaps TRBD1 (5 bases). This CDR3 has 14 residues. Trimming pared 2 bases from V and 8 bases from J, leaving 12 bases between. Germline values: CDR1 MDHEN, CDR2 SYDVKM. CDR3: CASSLRGLGEKLFF. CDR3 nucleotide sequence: TGTGCCAGCAGTTTAAGGGGACTTGGCGAAAAACTGTTTTTT.